This T cell receptor beta chain was profiled in a study of spatial heterogeneity in lung cancer. Turning to the study itself: Each distinct TCR and UMI combination averaged more than ten appearances in raw reads.

V was clipped by 1 base and J by 4 bases, with 9 bases between them. Germline loops: CDR1 SGHTA, CDR2 FQGNSA. The CDR3 extends over 14 amino acids. Indicated time point: sample taken at primary tumor resection. Samples were obtained from around 72 donors, all untreated early-stage non-small cell lung cancer patients. TCRdb passed the 5' RACE reads through MiXCR, listing each CDR3 protein once. The repertoire has 7,500 to 8,000 distinct CDR3 sequences, over 6.5% of them found once; the top ten carry approximately 45%. This clonotype was recorded many times. The V call is TRBV7-2, the J call TRBJ2-3; D is uncertain. The sample consisted of PBMCs, taken at surgery. The receptor comes from a male donor with early-stage non-small cell lung cancer. The CDR3 reads CASSLVLGSDTQYF. CDR3 in DNA: TGTGCCAGCAGCTTAGTCCTTGGTTCAGATACGCAGTATTTT.